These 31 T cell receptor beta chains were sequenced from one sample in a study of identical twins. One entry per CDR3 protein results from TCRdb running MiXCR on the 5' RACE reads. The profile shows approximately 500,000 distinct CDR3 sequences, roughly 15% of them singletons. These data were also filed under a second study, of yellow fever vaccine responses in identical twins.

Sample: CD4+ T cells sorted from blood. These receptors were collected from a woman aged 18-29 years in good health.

The chain's CDR3 is CASSVGQGAGELFF. CDR3 bases: TGTGCCAGCAGCGTGGGACAGGGGGCCGGGGAGCTGTTTTTT. The chain recombines TRBV14 with TRBJ2-2, with 11 bases identical to TRBD1. With 5 bases clipped from V and 6 bases from J, the junction kept 2 bases outside the gene matches. The CDR3 sequence is 14 residues long. Germline assignment: CDR1 SGHDN and CDR2 FVKESK.

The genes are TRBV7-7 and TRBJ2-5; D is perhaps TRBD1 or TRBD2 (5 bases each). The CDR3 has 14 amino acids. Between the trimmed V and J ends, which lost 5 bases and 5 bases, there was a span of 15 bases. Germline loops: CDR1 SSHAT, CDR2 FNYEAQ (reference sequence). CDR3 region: CASSEGTGGETQYF. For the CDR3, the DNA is TGTGCCAGCAGCGAAGGGACGGGTGGGGAGACCCAGTACTTC.

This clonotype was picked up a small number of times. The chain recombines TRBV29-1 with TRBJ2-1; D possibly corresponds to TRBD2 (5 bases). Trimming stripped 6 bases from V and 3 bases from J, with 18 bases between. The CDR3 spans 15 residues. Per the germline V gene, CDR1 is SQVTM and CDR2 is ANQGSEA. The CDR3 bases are TGCAGCGTCGACCCTGGGAGCGACATCTACAATGAGCAGTTCTTC. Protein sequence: CSVDPGSDIYNEQFF.

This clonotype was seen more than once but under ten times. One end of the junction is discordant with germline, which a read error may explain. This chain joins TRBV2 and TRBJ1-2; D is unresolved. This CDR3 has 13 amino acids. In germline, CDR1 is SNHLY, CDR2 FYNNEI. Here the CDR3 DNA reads TGTGCCAGCAGTGATAGTACGGGGAATGGGTACACCTTC. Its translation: CASSDSTGNGYTF.

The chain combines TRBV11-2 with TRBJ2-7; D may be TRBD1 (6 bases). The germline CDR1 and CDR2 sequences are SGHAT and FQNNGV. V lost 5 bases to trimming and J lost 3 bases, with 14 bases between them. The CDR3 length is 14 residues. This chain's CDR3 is CASSPWDNRYEQYV. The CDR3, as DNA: TGTGCCAGCAGCCCCTGGGACAACCGCTACGAGCAGTACGTC.

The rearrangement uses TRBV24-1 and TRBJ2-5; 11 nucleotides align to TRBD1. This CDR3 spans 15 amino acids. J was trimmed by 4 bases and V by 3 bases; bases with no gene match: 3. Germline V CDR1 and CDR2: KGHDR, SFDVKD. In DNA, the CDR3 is TGTGCCACCAGTGATGGGACAGGGGGGGGAGAGACCCAGTACTTC. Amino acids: CATSDGTGGGETQYF.

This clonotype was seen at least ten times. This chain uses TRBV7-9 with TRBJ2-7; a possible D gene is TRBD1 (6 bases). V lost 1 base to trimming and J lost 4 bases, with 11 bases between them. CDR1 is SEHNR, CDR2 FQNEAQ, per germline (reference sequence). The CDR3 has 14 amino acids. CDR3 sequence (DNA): TGTGCCAGCAGCTTAGGGGGGCAGCCTTACGAGCAGTACTTC. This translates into CASSLGGQPYEQYF.

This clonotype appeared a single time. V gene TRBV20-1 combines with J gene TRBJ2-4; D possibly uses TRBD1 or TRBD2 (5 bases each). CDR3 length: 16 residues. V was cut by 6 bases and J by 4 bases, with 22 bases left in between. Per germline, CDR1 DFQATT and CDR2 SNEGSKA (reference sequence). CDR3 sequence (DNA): TGCAGTGCAGCGGCTGGGGGTCGGCAGACAAAAAACATTCAGTACTTC. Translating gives CSAAAGGRQTKNIQYF.

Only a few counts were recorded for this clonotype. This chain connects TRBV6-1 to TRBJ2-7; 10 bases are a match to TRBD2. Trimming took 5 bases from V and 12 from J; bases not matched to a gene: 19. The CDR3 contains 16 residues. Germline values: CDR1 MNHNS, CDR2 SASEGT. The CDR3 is CASSQRALAGEQRWYF. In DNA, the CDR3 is TGTGCCAGCAGTCAACGGGCCCTAGCGGGAGAACAGCGATGGTACTTC.

This chain's CDR3 is CASSKDRGETQYF. The CDR3 DNA is TGCGCCAGCAGTAAGGACAGGGGGGAGACCCAGTACTTC. The J gene is TRBJ2-5, the V gene TRBV10-1, with 10 bases aligning to TRBD1. V lost 5 bases to trimming and J lost 5 bases; unmatched junction nucleotides: 2. Per the germline V gene, CDR1 is WNHNN and CDR2 is SYGVQD (reference sequence). This CDR3 spans 13 amino acids.

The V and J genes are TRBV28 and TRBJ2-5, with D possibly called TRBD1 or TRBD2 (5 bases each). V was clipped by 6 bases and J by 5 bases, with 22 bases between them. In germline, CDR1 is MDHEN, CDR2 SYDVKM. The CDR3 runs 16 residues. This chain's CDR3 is CASSLSGRMGTETQYF. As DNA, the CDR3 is TGTGCCAGCAGCCTTTCGGGACGGATGGGGACGGAGACCCAGTACTTC.

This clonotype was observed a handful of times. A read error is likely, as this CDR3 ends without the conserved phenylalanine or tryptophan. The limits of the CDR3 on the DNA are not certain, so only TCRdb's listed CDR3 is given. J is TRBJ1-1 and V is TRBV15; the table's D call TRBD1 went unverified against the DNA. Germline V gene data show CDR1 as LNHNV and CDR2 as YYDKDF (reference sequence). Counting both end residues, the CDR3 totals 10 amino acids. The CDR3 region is CATSKALDRE.

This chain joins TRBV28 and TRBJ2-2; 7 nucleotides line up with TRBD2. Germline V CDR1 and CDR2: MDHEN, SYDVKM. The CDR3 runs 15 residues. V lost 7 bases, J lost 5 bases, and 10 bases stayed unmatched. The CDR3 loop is CASTGGMGKTGELFF. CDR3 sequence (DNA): TGTGCCAGCACGGGAGGAATGGGCAAAACCGGGGAGCTGTTTTTT.

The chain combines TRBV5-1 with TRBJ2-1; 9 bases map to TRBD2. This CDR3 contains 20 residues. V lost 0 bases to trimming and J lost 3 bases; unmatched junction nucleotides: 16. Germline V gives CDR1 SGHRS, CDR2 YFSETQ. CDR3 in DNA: TGCGCCAGCAGCTTGGCCTGGTTAGCGGGAGCCCAATTCGTCTACAATGAGCAGTTCTTC. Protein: CASSLAWLAGAQFVYNEQFF.

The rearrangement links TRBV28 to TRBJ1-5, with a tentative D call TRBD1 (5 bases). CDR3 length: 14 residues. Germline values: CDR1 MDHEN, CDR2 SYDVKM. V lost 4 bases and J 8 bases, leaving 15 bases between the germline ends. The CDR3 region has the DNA TGTGCCAGCAGTTGGTTGGACATTGACAAGCCCCAGCATTTT. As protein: CASSWLDIDKPQHF.

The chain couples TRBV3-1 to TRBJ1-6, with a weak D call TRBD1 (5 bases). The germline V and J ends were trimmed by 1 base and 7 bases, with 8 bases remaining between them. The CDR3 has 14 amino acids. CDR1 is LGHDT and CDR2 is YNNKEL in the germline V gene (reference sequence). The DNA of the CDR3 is TGTGCCAGCAGCCAAGCCGAGGGGAATTCACCCCTCCACTTT. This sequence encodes CASSQAEGNSPLHF.

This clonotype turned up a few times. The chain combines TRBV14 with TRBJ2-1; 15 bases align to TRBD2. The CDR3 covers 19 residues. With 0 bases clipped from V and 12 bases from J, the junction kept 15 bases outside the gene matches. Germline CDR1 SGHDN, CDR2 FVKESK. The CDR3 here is CASSQDGLAGGPTSLMQFF. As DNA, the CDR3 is TGTGCCAGCAGCCAAGACGGACTAGCGGGAGGGCCCACGTCGTTAATGCAGTTCTTC.

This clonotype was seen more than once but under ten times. The CDR3, as DNA: TGTGCCAGCAGCCAATCTAGGACAGCCCAAGAGACCCAGTACTTC. Amino acid sequence: CASSQSRTAQETQYF. The chain uses TRBV16 and TRBJ2-5; TRBD1 might be the D (6 bases). Trimming took 0 bases from V and 1 from J, leaving 9 bases between them. This CDR3 comprises 15 residues. CDR1 KGHSY and CDR2 FQNENV come from the germline V gene.

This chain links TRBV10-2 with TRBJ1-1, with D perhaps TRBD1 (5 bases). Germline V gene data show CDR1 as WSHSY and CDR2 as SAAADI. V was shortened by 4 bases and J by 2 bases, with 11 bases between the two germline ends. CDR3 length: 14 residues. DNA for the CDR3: TGCGCCAGCAGTGTCGGGGCCTCAAACACTGAAGCTTTCTTT. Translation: CASSVGASNTEAFF.

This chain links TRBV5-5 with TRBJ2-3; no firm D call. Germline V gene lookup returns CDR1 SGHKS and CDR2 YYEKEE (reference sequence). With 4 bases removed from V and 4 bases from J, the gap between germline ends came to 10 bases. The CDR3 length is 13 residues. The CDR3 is CASSTPRADTQYF. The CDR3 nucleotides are TGTGCCAGCAGCACCCCCCGGGCAGATACGCAGTATTTT.

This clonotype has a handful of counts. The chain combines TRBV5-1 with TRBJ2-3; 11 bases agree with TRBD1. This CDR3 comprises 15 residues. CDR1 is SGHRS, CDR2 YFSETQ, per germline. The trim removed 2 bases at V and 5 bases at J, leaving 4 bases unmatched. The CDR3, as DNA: TGCGCCAGCAGCTTCGGACAGGGGGCCGTAGATACGCAGTATTTT. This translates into CASSFGQGAVDTQYF. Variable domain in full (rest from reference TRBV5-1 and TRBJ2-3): KAGVTQTPRYLIKTRGQQVTLSCSPISGHRSVSWYQQTPGQGLQFLFEYFSETQRNKGNFPGRFSGRQFSNSRSEMNVSTLELGDSALYLCASSFGQGAVDTQYFGPGTRLTVL.

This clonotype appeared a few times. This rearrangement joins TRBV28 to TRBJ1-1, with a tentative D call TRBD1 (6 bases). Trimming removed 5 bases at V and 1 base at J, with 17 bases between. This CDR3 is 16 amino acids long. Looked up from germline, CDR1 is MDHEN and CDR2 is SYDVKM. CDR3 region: CASSRPGGRQNTEAFF. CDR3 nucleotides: TGTGCCAGCAGTCGTCCGGGGGGCCGCCAGAACACTGAAGCTTTCTTT.

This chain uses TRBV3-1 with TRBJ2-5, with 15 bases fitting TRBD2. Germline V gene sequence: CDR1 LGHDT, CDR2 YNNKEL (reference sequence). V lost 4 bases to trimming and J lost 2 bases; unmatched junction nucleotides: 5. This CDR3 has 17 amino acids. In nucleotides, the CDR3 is TGTGCCAGCAGCCGGCCGGGACTAGCGGGGGGACAAGAGACCCAGTACTTC. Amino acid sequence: CASSRPGLAGGQETQYF.

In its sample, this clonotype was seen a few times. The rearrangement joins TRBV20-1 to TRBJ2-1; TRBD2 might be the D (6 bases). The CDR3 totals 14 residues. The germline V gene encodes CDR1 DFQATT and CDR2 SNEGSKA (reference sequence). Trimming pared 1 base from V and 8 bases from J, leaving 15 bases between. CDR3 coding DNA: TGCAGTGCTAGAGTCGGTAGCGGTGGGGATGAGCAGTTCTTC. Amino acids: CSARVGSGGDEQFF.

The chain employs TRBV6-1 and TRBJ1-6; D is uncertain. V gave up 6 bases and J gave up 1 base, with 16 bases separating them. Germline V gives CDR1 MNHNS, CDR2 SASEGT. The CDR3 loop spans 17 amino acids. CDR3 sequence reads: CASSPFLSTSYNSPLHF. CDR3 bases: TGTGCCAGCAGCCCCTTCCTATCGACTTCCTATAATTCACCCCTCCACTTT.

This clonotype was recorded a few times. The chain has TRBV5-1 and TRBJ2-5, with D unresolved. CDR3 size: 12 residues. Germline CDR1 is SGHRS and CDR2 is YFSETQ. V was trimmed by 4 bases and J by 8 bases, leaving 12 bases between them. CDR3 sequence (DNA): TGCGCCAGCAGCGAAAGCGAGAGTACCCAGTACTTC. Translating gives CASSESESTQYF.

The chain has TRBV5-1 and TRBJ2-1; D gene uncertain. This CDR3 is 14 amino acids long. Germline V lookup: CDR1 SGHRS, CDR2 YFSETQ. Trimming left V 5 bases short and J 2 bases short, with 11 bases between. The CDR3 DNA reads TGCGCCAGCAGTAGTTCAGAACCCTACAATGAGCAGTTCTTC. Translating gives CASSSSEPYNEQFF.

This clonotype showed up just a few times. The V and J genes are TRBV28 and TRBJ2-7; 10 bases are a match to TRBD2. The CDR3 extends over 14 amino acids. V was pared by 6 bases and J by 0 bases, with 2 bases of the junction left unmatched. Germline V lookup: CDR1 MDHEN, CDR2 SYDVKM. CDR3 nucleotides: TGTGCCAGCAGACTAGCGGGACTCTCCTACGAGCAGTACTTC. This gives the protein CASRLAGLSYEQYF.

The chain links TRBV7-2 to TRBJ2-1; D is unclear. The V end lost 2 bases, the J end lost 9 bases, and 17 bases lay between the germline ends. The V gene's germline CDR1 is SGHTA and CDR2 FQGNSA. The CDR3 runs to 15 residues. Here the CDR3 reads CASSLLVLLDGEQFF. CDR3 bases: TGTGCCAGCAGCTTACTAGTGTTATTGGATGGTGAGCAGTTCTTC.

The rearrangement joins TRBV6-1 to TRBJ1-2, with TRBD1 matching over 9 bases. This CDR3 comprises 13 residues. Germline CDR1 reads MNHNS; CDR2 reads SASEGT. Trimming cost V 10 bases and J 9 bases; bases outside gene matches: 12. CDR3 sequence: CATQGADGLRYTF. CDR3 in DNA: TGTGCCACACAGGGGGCGGATGGACTTCGCTACACCTTC.

In DNA, the CDR3 is TGTGCCAGCAGCCGAACCGGGACAGGATCGAACACCGGGGAGCTGTTTTTT. Protein product: CASSRTGTGSNTGELFF. This chain uses TRBV5-5 with TRBJ2-2, with 8 bases lining up with TRBD1. The germline V gene has CDR1 SGHKS and CDR2 YYEKEE (reference sequence). The CDR3 sequence is 17 residues long. Trimming took 4 bases from V and 0 from J; bases not matched to a gene: 8.